What follows are 11 T cell receptor beta chains derived from one specimen sequenced in a study of blood T cell repertoires in COVID-19. Using immunoSEQ multiplex PCR, the repertoire was profiled, and TCRdb retains in-frame clones only, with some absent. The sample lists about 190,000 clones; around 87% were seen once. What was sequenced was PBMCs or T cells enriched from blood (not recorded which). Source of these receptors: a woman in her 40s in a cohort exposed to, infected with or recovered from COVID-19 (not recorded which).

The chain recombines TRBV27 with TRBJ1-4; unclear D gene. The germline V gene has CDR1 MNHEY and CDR2 SMNVEV (reference sequence). V shed 0 bases and J shed 5 bases, with 16 bases lying between them. The CDR3 covers 17 residues. CDR3 residues: CASSLSAGAGRNEKLFF. In DNA, the CDR3 is TGTGCCAGCAGTTTATCCGCGGGTGCAGGAAGGAATGAAAAACTGTTTTTT. The complete variable domain, with remaining parts taken from reference TRBV27 and TRBJ1-4, reads EAQVTQNPRYLITVTGKKLTVTCSQNMNHEYMSWYRQDPGLGLRQIYYSMNVEVTDKGDVPEGYKVSRKEKRNFPLILESPSPNQTSLYFCASSLSAGAGRNEKLFFGSGTQLSVL.

This clone appeared a single time. The J gene is TRBJ1-2, the V gene TRBV5-1; D ambiguous. The CDR3 sequence is 13 residues long. Looked up from germline, CDR1 is SGHRS and CDR2 is YFSETQ. V was shortened by 4 bases and J by 2 bases, with 9 bases between the two germline ends. CDR3: CASSLGQNYGYTF. In DNA form, the CDR3 reads TGCGCCAGCAGCCTAGGCCAAAACTATGGCTACACCTTC.

The CDR3: CASSLLAGFGNEQFF. CDR3 DNA: TGTGCCAGCAGCTTATTAGCGGGGTTCGGGAATGAGCAGTTCTTC. V gene TRBV13 combines with J gene TRBJ2-1, with 8 nucleotides matching TRBD2. Germline CDR1 and CDR2: PRHDT and FYEKMQ (reference sequence). V dropped 2 bases and J dropped 7; count of bases not matched to a gene: 7. This CDR3 spans 15 amino acids.

This chain links TRBV6-2 or TRBV6-3 with TRBJ2-1, with D hard to call. Germline V gene data show CDR1 as MNHEY and CDR2 as SVGEGT. Trimming took off 6 bases at V and 5 bases at J, with 5 bases between the two ends. The CDR3 length is 11 residues. CDR3 bases: TGTGCCAGCAGCCACAACAATGAGCAGTTCTTC. Translating gives CASSHNNEQFF.

The V call is TRBV15, the J call TRBJ2-5, with D maybe TRBD2 (6 bases). The CDR3 totals 15 residues. Trimming took 1 base from V and 2 from J, leaving 11 bases between them. CDR1 is LNHNV and CDR2 is YYDKDF in the germline V gene (reference sequence). CDR3 in amino acids: CATSRGRGAQETQYF. DNA for the CDR3: TGTGCCACCAGCAGAGGGAGGGGAGCGCAAGAGACCCAGTACTTC. The whole variable domain, remainder taken from reference TRBV15 and TRBJ2-5, is DAMVIQNPRYQVTQFGKPVTLSCSQTLNHNVMYWYQQKSSQAPKLLFHYYDKDFNNEADTPDNFQSRRPNTSFCFLDIRSPGLGDTAMYLCATSRGRGAQETQYFGPGTRLLVL.

This chain joins TRBV21-1 and TRBJ2-7; the table's D call TRBD2 went unverified against the DNA. TRBV21-1 is described as a pseudogene. This CDR3 is 12 amino acids long. CDR3 sequence: CASSRGDYEQYF. As DNA, the CDR3 is TGTGCCAGCAGCAGGGGGGACTACGAGCAGTACTTC.

Here the CDR3 reads CAISGSTVTYGYTF. The CDR3 nucleotides read TGTGCCATCAGTGGGTCGACAGTTACCTATGGCTACACCTTC. The genes are TRBV10-3 and TRBJ1-2, with D perhaps matching TRBD1 (5 bases). The V gene lost 4 bases and the J gene lost 4 bases, with 13 bases spanning the gap. The CDR3 sequence is 14 residues long. Germline CDR1 and CDR2: ENHRY and SYGVKD.

V and J are TRBV4-2 and TRBJ2-1, with TRBD2 matching 10 bases. Looked up from germline, CDR1 is LGHNA and CDR2 is YNFKEQ. This CDR3 comprises 14 residues. V gave up 5 bases and J gave up 6 bases; unmatched junction bases: 4. The CDR3 region has the DNA TGTGCCAGCAGCGGGCTAGCGGGAGCCAATGAGCAGTTCTTC. Residues: CASSGLAGANEQFF.

This sequence joins TRBV4-1 and TRBJ1-1; D call uncertain. This CDR3 spans 15 amino acids. Trimming took 0 bases from V and 4 from J, leaving 12 bases between them. From germline, CDR1 is MGHRA and CDR2 YSYEKL. CDR3 residues: CASSQDLQGSTEAFF. CDR3 bases: TGCGCCAGCAGCCAAGATTTACAAGGGAGCACTGAAGCTTTCTTT.

This chain links TRBV5-4 with TRBJ2-7; D not resolved. The V gene's germline CDR1 is SGHNT and CDR2 YYREEE (reference sequence). The V gene lost 4 bases and the J gene lost 5 bases, with 10 bases spanning the gap. The CDR3 contains 12 residues. CDR3 protein: CASSLNRDEQYF. Written as DNA, the CDR3 is TGTGCCAGCAGCCTAAACCGGGACGAGCAGTACTTC.

The V and J genes are TRBV28 and TRBJ2-1, with D maybe TRBD1 (6 bases). Looked up from germline, CDR1 is MDHEN and CDR2 is SYDVKM. The CDR3 sequence is 13 residues long. V lost 6 bases and J lost 5, with 11 bases in between. The CDR3 DNA follows: TGTGCCAGCAGCACCGACAGGAACAATGAGCAGTTCTTC. This encodes CASSTDRNNEQFF.